What follows are 5 T cell receptor beta chains derived from one specimen sequenced in a study of a mutant IDH1 vaccine in newly diagnosed glioma. No antigens are known for them. This sample's time point: week 35, safety follow-up. Doses consisted of 300 ug of mutant IDH1 20-mer peptide each, paired with topical imiquimod. Clones were sequenced by immunoSEQ multiplex PCR, and TCRdb holds only the in-frame ones, with some missing. The sample contains about 68,000 clones, about four fifths of which appear only once. Sequencing used PBMCs, obtained from a glioma patient whose treatment included an IDH1 peptide vaccine. All receptors derive from a man between 18 and 35 years old with glioma.

The chain couples TRBV19 to TRBJ1-2; TRBD1 aligns across 8 bases. In germline, CDR1 is LNHDA, CDR2 SQIVND (reference sequence). The V gene end was trimmed by 5 bases and the J gene end by 2 bases; junction bases not matched to a gene: 4. This CDR3 is built from 14 residues. Here the CDR3 DNA reads TGTGCCAGTAGTCGTTACAGGGGGAACTATGGCTACACCTTC. As protein: CASSRYRGNYGYTF. Full variable domain (remainder filled in from reference TRBV19 and TRBJ1-2): DGGITQSPKYLFRKEGQNVTLSCEQNLNHDAMYWYRQDPGQGLRLIYYSQIVNDFQKGDIAEGYSVSREKKESFPLTVTSAQKNPTAFYLCASSRYRGNYGYTFGSGTRLTVV.

The V gene is TRBV30, the J gene TRBJ2-5; D tentatively fits TRBD1 or TRBD2 (5 bases each). CDR1 is GTSNPN, CDR2 SVGIG, per germline (reference sequence). This CDR3 region has 13 residues. V was clipped by 5 bases and J by 5 bases, with 15 bases between them. CDR3 bases: TGTGCCTGGGACAGAGGGCCCTTGGAGACCCAGTACTTC. Protein: CAWDRGPLETQYF.

The chain is built from TRBV19 and TRBJ1-2, with D uncertain. Trimming stripped 5 bases from V and 0 bases from J, with 22 bases between. CDR3 length: 18 amino acids. Germline V gene data show CDR1 as LNHDA and CDR2 as SQIVND (reference sequence). This CDR3 is CASSRRSGQTRTNYGYTF. CDR3 nucleotide sequence: TGTGCCAGTAGTCGTCGTTCGGGTCAGACCCGTACTAACTATGGCTACACCTTC.

This clone was observed once. The V call is TRBV2, the J call TRBJ1-2; 7 positions match TRBD1. The CDR3 contains 15 residues. J was trimmed by 5 bases and V by 6 bases; bases with no gene match: 12. Germline V gene data show CDR1 as SNHLY and CDR2 as FYNNEI. DNA of the CDR3: TGTGCCAGCAGGGAACGGGAGGGGGCGCGGTATGGCTACACCTTC. Its translation: CASREREGARYGYTF.

This clone came up a few times. V gene TRBV14 combines with J gene TRBJ1-1; possible D gene TRBD1, 6 bases. Germline V CDR1 and CDR2: SGHDN, FVKESK. The CDR3 consists of 15 residues. V lost 1 base and J 3 bases, leaving 12 bases between the germline ends. The chain's CDR3 is CASSQVGGRHTEAFF. CDR3 sequence (DNA): TGTGCCAGCAGCCAAGTCGGGGGCAGGCACACTGAAGCTTTCTTT.